The 10 T cell receptor beta chains below were found in one sample sequenced in a study of T cell responses to AZD1222 COVID-19 vaccine. Produced via immunoSEQ multiplex PCR; TCRdb's table is partial and in-frame only. The sample holds approximately 140,000 clones, roughly 90% seen once. The sequencing used peripheral blood, collected on day 0 of AZD1222 vaccination. All receptors come from an adult in good health.

The gene calls are TRBV7-3 and TRBJ2-1; a weak D match, TRBD2 (5 bases). Germline V gene sequence: CDR1 SGHTA, CDR2 FQGTGA. With 2 bases removed from V and 7 bases from J, the gap between germline ends came to 18 bases. There are 16 residues in the CDR3. The CDR3 sequence is CASSLSSGVGWNEQFF. CDR3 in DNA: TGTGCCAGCAGCTTATCATCCGGGGTAGGGTGGAATGAGCAGTTCTTC.

With regard to this clone: Other DNA sequences in the sample encode the same CDR3. V and J are TRBV5-1 and TRBJ2-2; 9 bases align to TRBD2. The CDR3 length is 16 residues. Germline V gene data show CDR1 as SGHRS and CDR2 as YFSETQ. V shed 0 bases, J shed 0 bases, and the junction held 0 bases outside the gene matches. The CDR3 DNA follows: TGCGCCAGCAGCTTGGGACTAGCGGCGAACACCGGGGAGCTGTTTTTT. Translation: CASSLGLAANTGELFF.

The V gene is TRBV5-1, the J gene TRBJ2-1, with unresolved D. This CDR3 region has 15 residues. V was shortened by 0 bases and J by 7 bases, with 14 bases between the two germline ends. CDR1 is SGHRS and CDR2 is YFSETQ in the germline V gene. CDR3 residues: CASSLANLGRNEQFF. CDR3 DNA sequence: TGCGCCAGCAGCTTGGCTAATCTCGGTCGGAATGAGCAGTTCTTC. The full variable domain, completed using reference TRBV5-1 and TRBJ2-1, is KAGVTQTPRYLIKTRGQQVTLSCSPISGHRSVSWYQQTPGQGLQFLFEYFSETQRNKGNFPGRFSGRQFSNSRSEMNVSTLELGDSALYLCASSLANLGRNEQFFGPGTRLTVL.

The V and J genes are TRBV29-1 and TRBJ2-1; no definite D call. CDR3 length equals 11 residues. CDR1 is SQVTM and CDR2 is ANQGSEA in the germline V gene. Trimming took 4 bases from V and 9 from J, leaving 10 bases between them. Written as DNA, the CDR3 is TGCAGCGTTGCGTGGGGTGGTGAGCAGTTCTTC. As protein: CSVAWGGEQFF.

The chain is built from TRBV7-9 and TRBJ2-1, with 15 bases identical to TRBD2. Germline V gene lookup returns CDR1 SEHNR and CDR2 FQNEAQ (reference sequence). Trimming cost V 4 bases and J 7 bases; bases outside gene matches: 5. CDR3 length: 16 residues. The CDR3 region is CASSSRTSGRGNEQFF. The CDR3 nucleotides read TGTGCCAGCAGCTCCCGGACTAGCGGGAGGGGTAATGAGCAGTTCTTC. The entire variable domain, with the rest obtained from reference TRBV7-9 and TRBJ2-1, is as follows: DTGVSQNPRHKITKRGQNVTFRCDPISEHNRLYWYRQTLGQGPEFLTYFQNEAQLEKSRLLSDRFSAERPKGSFSTLEIQRTEQGDSAMYLCASSSRTSGRGNEQFFGPGTRLTVL.

The chain joins TRBV27 to TRBJ1-1, with unresolved D. CDR1 and CDR2 from the germline V gene are MNHEY and SMNVEV (reference sequence). V was pared by 7 bases and J by 2 bases, with 8 bases between. This CDR3 is 12 amino acids long. CDR3 bases: TGTGCCAGCAAAACCCTAAACACTGAAGCTTTCTTT. The encoded protein is CASKTLNTEAFF.

The chain has TRBV5-8 and TRBJ1-5; TRBD1 is a possible D gene (5 bases). V was pared by 3 bases and J by 6 bases, with 16 bases between. The germline V gene has CDR1 SGHTS and CDR2 YDEGEE. The CDR3 runs 15 residues. CDR3 residues: CASSSRASGGQPQHF. The CDR3, as DNA: TGTGCCAGCAGCTCACGTGCGTCTGGGGGTCAGCCCCAGCATTTT.

This clone was detected only once. The chain combines TRBV18 with TRBJ1-6; the D is unclear. The CDR3 runs 16 residues. The V end lost 6 bases, the J end lost 5 bases, and 17 bases lay between the germline ends. The germline CDR1 and CDR2 sequences are KGHSH and LQKENI. The CDR3 sequence: CASSPLGRVDNSPLHF. The CDR3 DNA reads TGTGCCAGCTCCCCCCTCGGGCGGGTTGATAATTCACCCCTCCACTTT.

J is TRBJ2-3 and V is TRBV7-2; D not certain. Germline CDR1 is SGHTA and CDR2 is FQGNSA. V was clipped by 10 bases and J by 6 bases, with 5 bases between them. This CDR3 comprises 9 residues. Here the CDR3 reads CAIGDTQYF. The CDR3 DNA reads TGTGCCATTGGGGATACGCAGTATTTT.

The genes are TRBV6-5 and TRBJ1-1; no clear D. Trimming took 0 bases from V and 4 from J, leaving 12 bases between them. CDR1 is MNHEY, CDR2 SVGAGI, per germline. The CDR3 runs 15 residues. DNA for the CDR3: TGTGCCAGCAGTTACTCGTGGGTCGGGCGCACTGAAGCTTTCTTT. Its protein product is CASSYSWVGRTEAFF.